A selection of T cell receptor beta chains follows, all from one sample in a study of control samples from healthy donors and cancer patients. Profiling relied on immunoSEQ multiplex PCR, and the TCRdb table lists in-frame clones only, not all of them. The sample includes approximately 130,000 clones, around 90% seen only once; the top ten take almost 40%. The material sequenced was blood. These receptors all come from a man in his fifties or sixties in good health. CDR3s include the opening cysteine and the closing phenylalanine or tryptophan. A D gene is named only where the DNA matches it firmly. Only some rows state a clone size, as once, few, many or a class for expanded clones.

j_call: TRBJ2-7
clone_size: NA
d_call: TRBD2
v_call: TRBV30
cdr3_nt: TGTGCCTGGAGTGTACTAGCGGGGTCCTACGAGCAGTACTTC
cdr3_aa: CAWSVLAGSYEQYF

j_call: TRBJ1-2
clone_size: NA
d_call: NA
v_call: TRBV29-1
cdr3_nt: TGCAGCGTTGAACACTGGGCCCCTCACTATGGCTACACCTTC
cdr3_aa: CSVEHWAPHYGYTF

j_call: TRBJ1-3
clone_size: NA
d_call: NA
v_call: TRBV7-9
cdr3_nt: TGTGCCAGCAGCTTATCCGGAATTACCCGTGGAAACACCATATATTTT
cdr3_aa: CASSLSGITRGNTIYF

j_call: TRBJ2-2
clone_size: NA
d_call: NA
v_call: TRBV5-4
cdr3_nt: TGTGCCAGCAGTGATAAAAGGGGAACATCGAACACCGGGGAGCTGTTTTTT
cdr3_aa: CASSDKRGTSNTGELFF

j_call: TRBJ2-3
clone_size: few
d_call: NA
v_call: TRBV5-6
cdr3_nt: TGTGCCAGCAGCGAGGCAGGGGAAGGGGTCACAGATACGCAGTATTTT
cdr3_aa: CASSEAGEGVTDTQYF

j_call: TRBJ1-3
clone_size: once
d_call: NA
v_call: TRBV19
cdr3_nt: TGTGCCAGTAGTCCGGGGGTCTCTGGAAACACCATATATTTT
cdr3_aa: CASSPGVSGNTIYF

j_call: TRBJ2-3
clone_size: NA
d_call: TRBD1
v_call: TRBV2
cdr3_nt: TGTGCCAGCAGTGAATGGGGCATGGGGCAGGGGGTCACAGATACGCAGTATTTT
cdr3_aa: CASSEWGMGQGVTDTQYF

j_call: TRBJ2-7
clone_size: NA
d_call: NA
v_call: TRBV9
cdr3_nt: TGTGCCAGCAGCGTAGAGGTAAGAAGCGCCGAGCAGTACTTC
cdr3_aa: CASSVEVRSAEQYF

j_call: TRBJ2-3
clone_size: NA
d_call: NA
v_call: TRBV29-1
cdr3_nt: TGCAGCGTTCCCAGCGAAAGCACAGATACGCAGTATTTT
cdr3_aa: CSVPSESTDTQYF

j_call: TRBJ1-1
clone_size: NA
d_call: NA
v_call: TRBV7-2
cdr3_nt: TGTGCCAGCAGCTTAGTGACTCACACTGAAGCTTTCTTT
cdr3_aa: CASSLVTHTEAFF

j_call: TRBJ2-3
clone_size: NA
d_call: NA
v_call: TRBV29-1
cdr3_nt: TGCAGCGTTGAGACGGGGCTAGAAGATACGCAGTATTTT
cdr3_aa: CSVETGLEDTQYF

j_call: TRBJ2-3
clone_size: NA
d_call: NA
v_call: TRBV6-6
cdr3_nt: TGTGCCAGCAGTTCGGACACGGGAACGCAGTATTTT
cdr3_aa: CASSSDTGTQYF

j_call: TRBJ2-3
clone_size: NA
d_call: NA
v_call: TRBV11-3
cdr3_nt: TGTGCCAGCAGCCCCGGACACCGCACAGATACGCAGTATTTT
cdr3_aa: CASSPGHRTDTQYF

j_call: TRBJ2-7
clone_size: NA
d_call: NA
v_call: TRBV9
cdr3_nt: TGTGCCAGCAGCGTCGGGGGTCCCCGCTACGAGCAGTACTTC
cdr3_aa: CASSVGGPRYEQYF

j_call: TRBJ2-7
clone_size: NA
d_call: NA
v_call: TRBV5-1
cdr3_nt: TGCGCCAGCAGCTTGGTGGGACCCAACTACGAGCAGTACTTC
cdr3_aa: CASSLVGPNYEQYF

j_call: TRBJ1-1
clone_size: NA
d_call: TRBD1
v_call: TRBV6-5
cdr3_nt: TGTGCCAGCAGTTTCTTGCGGACAGGGGACACTGAAGCTTTCTTT
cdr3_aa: CASSFLRTGDTEAFF

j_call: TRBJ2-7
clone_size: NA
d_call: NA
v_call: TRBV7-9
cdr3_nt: TGTGCCAGCAGCAGGACAGCAAGCTACGAGCAGTACTTC
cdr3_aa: CASSRTASYEQYF

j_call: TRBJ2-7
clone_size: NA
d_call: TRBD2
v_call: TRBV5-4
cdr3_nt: TGTGCCAGCAGCTTGGCCGGTGGACTAGGGTACGAGCAGTACTTC
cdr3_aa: CASSLAGGLGYEQYF

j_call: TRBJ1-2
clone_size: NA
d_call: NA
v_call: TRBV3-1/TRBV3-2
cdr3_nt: TGTGCCAGCAGCCGCGGCTCCGGGACCCAGGTACATGGCTACACCTTC
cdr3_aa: CASSRGSGTQVHGYTF

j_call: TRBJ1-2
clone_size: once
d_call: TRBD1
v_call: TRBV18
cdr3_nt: TGTGCCAGCTCACCAAAGACAGGGGAGGAAGGCTACACCTTC
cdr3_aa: CASSPKTGEEGYTF

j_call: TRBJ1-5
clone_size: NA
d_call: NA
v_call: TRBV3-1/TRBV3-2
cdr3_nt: TGTGCCAGCAGCCAAGATAGCGGAGATTACCGGCAGCCCCAGCATTTT
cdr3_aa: CASSQDSGDYRQPQHF

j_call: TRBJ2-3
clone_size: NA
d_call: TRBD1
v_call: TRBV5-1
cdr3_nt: TGCGCCAGCAGCTTGGTAGGGACAGGGATTATGGATACGCAGTATTTT
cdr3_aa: CASSLVGTGIMDTQYF

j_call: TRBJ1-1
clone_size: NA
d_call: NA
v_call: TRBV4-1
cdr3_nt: TGCGCCAGCAGCCAAGATGATTTGACTGAAGCTTTCTTT
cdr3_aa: CASSQDDLTEAFF

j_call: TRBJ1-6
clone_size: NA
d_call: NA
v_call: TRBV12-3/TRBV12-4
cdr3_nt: TGTGCCAGCAGTTTAGGGAATTCACCCCTCCACTTT
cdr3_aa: CASSLGNSPLHF

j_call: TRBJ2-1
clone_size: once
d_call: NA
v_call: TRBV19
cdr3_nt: TGTGCCGGTAGTGAGATCGGGGGTCCTCCCTACAATGAGCAGTTCTTC
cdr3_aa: CAGSEIGGPPYNEQFF

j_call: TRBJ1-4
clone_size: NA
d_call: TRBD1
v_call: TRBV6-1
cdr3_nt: TGTGCCAGCAGTGATGTGAGACAGGGATGGGAAAAACTGTTTTTT
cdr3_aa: CASSDVRQGWEKLFF

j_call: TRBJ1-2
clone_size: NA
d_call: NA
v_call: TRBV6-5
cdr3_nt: TGTGCCAGCAGTTACTCGAGACAGTTCTATGGCTACACCTTC
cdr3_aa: CASSYSRQFYGYTF

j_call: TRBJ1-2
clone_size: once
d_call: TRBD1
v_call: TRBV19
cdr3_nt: TGTGCCAGTATCCCGGGACAGGGGTATGGCTACACCTTC
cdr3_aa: CASIPGQGYGYTF

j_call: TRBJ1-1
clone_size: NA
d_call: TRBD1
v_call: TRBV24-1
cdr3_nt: TGTGCCACCAGTGATTCCGGGACAGGGGATACTGAAGCTTTCTTT
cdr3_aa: CATSDSGTGDTEAFF